These T cell receptor beta chains were read from a single sample in a study of cytomegalovirus exposure and HLA in healthy donors. Assay used: immunoSEQ multiplex PCR; TCRdb lists only in-frame clones, some missing. The table has approximately 88,000 clones, about 74% seen once. Material: PBMCs. All receptors derive from a man younger than 45 in good health and CMV-seronegative. Each CDR3 is given with its conserved first and last residue. D genes are given only for firm matches. Clone size is not always given. Where it is, it says once, few, many or a class for expanded clones.

d_call	v_call	j_call	clone_size	cdr3_nt	cdr3_aa
TRBD2	TRBV5-1	TRBJ2-2	NA	TGCGCCAGCAGCTTGACTAGCGGGGAAACACCGGGAGGGCTTTTT	CASSLTSGETPGGLF
NA	TRBV5-4	TRBJ2-3	NA	TGTGCCAGCAGTATTAGCACAGATACGCAGTATTTT	CASSISTDTQYF
TRBD1	TRBV7-6	TRBJ2-5	NA	TGTGCCAGCAGCTCCGGACAGGGCGTAGAGACCCAGTACTTC	CASSSGQGVETQYF
NA	TRBV9	TRBJ2-2	few	TGTGCCAGCAGCGTACAGCGGGCAACCGGGGAGCTGTTTTTT	CASSVQRATGELFF
TRBD1	TRBV19	TRBJ2-1	NA	TGTGCCAGTAGTATCAGGCAGGGGGCCTACAATGAGCAGTTCTTC	CASSIRQGAYNEQFF
NA	TRBV7-9	TRBJ2-7	NA	TGTGCCAGCAGCCCCGCCTACGAGCAGTACTTC	CASSPAYEQYF
NA	TRBV6-1	TRBJ1-6	few	TGTGCCAGCAGTGATGTGGTCGGGTATAATTCACCCCTCCACTTT	CASSDVVGYNSPLHF
NA	TRBV2	TRBJ2-6	NA	TGTGCCAGCATCGGGTCCTCTGGGGCCAACGTCCTGACTTTC	CASIGSSGANVLTF
NA	TRBV19	TRBJ1-1	NA	TGTGCCACCAATCTGGCAGGGTCTTATTCTGAAGCTTTCTTT	CATNLAGSYSEAFF
NA	TRBV29-1	TRBJ2-5	NA	TGCAGCGCACGGTGGGGGCAGGGTGGAGAGACCCAGTACTTC	CSARWGQGGETQYF
TRBD1	TRBV7-2	TRBJ1-4	NA	TGTGCCAGCAGCTTAGACAGGGGGAATGAAAAACTGTTTTTT	CASSLDRGNEKLFF
NA	TRBV9	TRBJ2-2	NA	TGTGCCAGCAGCGGACGGGACTCCCAAACCCGCACCGGGGAGCTGTTTTTT	CASSGRDSQTRTGELFF
TRBD1	TRBV11-2	TRBJ2-5	NA	TGTGCCAGCAGCGGAAACAGGGGCAGGGTGGAGACCCAGTACTTC	CASSGNRGRVETQYF
TRBD1	TRBV13	TRBJ2-7	few	TGTGCCAGCAGCTTACCGCCTGGGACAGGGGGCTACGAGCAGTACTTC	CASSLPPGTGGYEQYF
NA	TRBV28	TRBJ1-2	NA	TGTGCCAGCAGTCCCCCGGGCTATGGCTACACCTTC	CASSPPGYGYTF
NA	TRBV23-1	TRBJ2-5	NA	TGCGCCAGCAGGCTCCTGGGGGGGCGGCGGCTTTCGTGCGAGACCCAGTACTTC	CASRLLGGRRLSCETQYF